This T cell receptor (beta chain) is drawn from a study of T cells after yellow fever vaccination. As regards this clonotype: Its antigen remains unknown.

Findings and limits, study-wide: Most clones from primary vaccination were detected again post-booster (roughly 96% CD4, 70% to 90% CD8).

Germline assignment: CDR1 LNHNV and CDR2 YYDKDF (reference sequence). This CDR3 comprises 18 residues. The trim removed 0 bases at V and 2 bases at J, leaving 4 bases unmatched. MiXCR was run by TCRdb on the 5' RACE reads, yielding one entry per CDR3 protein. The sample lists a few hundred thousand distinct CDR3 sequences; about 7.1% were seen once. The chain uses TRBV15 and TRBJ2-1; the match to TRBD2 covers 13 bases. The clonotype comes from a man aged 25 to 40 who received the YFV17D yellow fever vaccine. Sequenced material: CD4+ T cells sorted from PBMCs, taken 15 days after the yellow fever booster vaccination. CDR3 residues: CATSRDRLAGGPYNEQFF. Here the CDR3 DNA reads TGTGCCACCAGCAGAGATAGACTAGCGGGAGGACCCTACAATGAGCAGTTCTTC. Using reference TRBV15 and TRBJ2-1 for the parts outside the CDR3, the full variable domain is DAMVIQNPRYQVTQFGKPVTLSCSQTLNHNVMYWYQQKSSQAPKLLFHYYDKDFNNEADTPDNFQSRRPNTSFCFLDIRSPGLGDTAMYLCATSRDRLAGGPYNEQFFGPGTRLTVL.